Described below is a single T cell receptor (beta chain) sequence and its context. The data were produced by immunoSEQ multiplex PCR, yet TCRdb's version contains in-frame clones alone and is incomplete. The sample holds around 160,000 clones, 86% seen once. Germline assignment: CDR1 MDHEN and CDR2 SYDVKM. V dropped 6 bases and J dropped 7; count of bases not matched to a gene: 9. The CDR3 is 15 amino acids. The data stem from a study of blood T cell repertoires in COVID-19. The specimen sequenced was peripheral blood. The gene calls are TRBV28 and TRBJ1-6, with 7 bases fitting TRBD1. The origin of this receptor is a man in his sixties with acute or convalescent COVID-19. CDR3 DNA sequence: TGTGCCAGCAGCGGACAGGAGGGGAGGAATTCACCCCTCCACTTT. It encodes CASSGQEGRNSPLHF. The full variable domain, completed using reference TRBV28 and TRBJ1-6, is DVKVTQSSRYLVKRTGEKVFLECVQDMDHENMFWYRQDPGLGLRLIYFSYDVKMKEKGDIPEGYSVSREKKERFSLILESASTNQTSMYLCASSGQEGRNSPLHFGNGTRLTVT.